These 5 T cell receptor beta chains were all obtained from the same sample, sequenced in a study of blood T cell repertoires in COVID-19. Clones were read by immunoSEQ multiplex PCR, and TCRdb kept only the in-frame ones, dropping some. Among approximately 70,000 clones, just over 70% were seen once, and the ten largest hold about half. Sequenced: PBMCs or T cells enriched from blood (not recorded which). The origin of the receptors is a woman aged 55-75 years who had been exposed to COVID-19.

The chain combines TRBV4-1 with TRBJ1-5, with D perhaps matching TRBD1 (6 bases). The germline V gene encodes CDR1 MGHRA and CDR2 YSYEKL. Trimming took off 1 base at V and 7 bases at J, with 14 bases between the two ends. The CDR3 is 15 amino acids. CDR3 residues: CASSQVGTGKQPQHF. CDR3 sequence (DNA): TGCGCCAGCAGCCAAGTAGGAACAGGGAAGCAGCCCCAGCATTTT.

This clone appeared a single time. V gene TRBV2 combines with J gene TRBJ1-1, with a weak D call TRBD1 (5 bases). Between the trimmed V and J ends, which lost 8 bases and 4 bases, there was a span of 17 bases. This CDR3 has 14 amino acids. From germline, CDR1 is SNHLY and CDR2 FYNNEI. The CDR3 sequence is CASLLSAGLTEAFF. CDR3 coding DNA: TGTGCCAGCTTGCTGAGTGCGGGGCTCACTGAAGCTTTCTTT.

This clone was seen once. The chain combines TRBV2 with TRBJ1-5; 8 bases line up with TRBD1. The CDR3 is 14 amino acids. Per germline, CDR1 SNHLY and CDR2 FYNNEI. V dropped 1 base and J dropped 6; count of bases not matched to a gene: 2. CDR3 region: CASSEVQGGQPQHF. CDR3 sequence (DNA): TGTGCCAGCAGTGAAGTACAGGGGGGTCAGCCCCAGCATTTT.

The V and J genes are TRBV6-5 and TRBJ2-7, with 8 bases lining up with TRBD2. With 7 bases clipped from V and 2 bases from J, the junction kept 7 bases outside the gene matches. Germline assignment: CDR1 MNHEY and CDR2 SVGAGI. The CDR3 runs 14 residues. The CDR3 loop reads CASTRGDMAYEQYF. In DNA, the CDR3 is TGTGCCAGCACGCGGGGGGATATGGCCTACGAGCAGTACTTC.

V usage is TRBV6-1 and J usage is TRBJ1-5, with D maybe TRBD1 (5 bases). Germline CDR1 is MNHNS and CDR2 is SASEGT. This CDR3 comprises 15 residues. V dropped 1 base and J dropped 1 base, with 8 bases sitting between them. The CDR3 loop reads CASSEVGGSNQPQHF. The CDR3, as DNA: TGTGCCAGCAGTGAAGTCGGGGGGAGCAATCAGCCCCAGCATTTT.